This entry lists 30 T cell receptor beta chains sequenced from one sample in a study of blood T cell repertoires in COVID-19. Data came from immunoSEQ multiplex PCR; TCRdb stores just in-frame clones and leaves some out. The data hold 20,000 to 30,000 clones, with 80% to 95% observed a single time. The specimen was peripheral blood. These receptors came from a human donor in a cohort sampled during active COVID-19.

The chain uses TRBV27 and TRBJ1-1; 8 bases fit TRBD1. The CDR3 is 14 amino acids. Losses at the gene ends were 5 bases for V and 7 bases for J; bases not matched to a gene: 9. Germline values: CDR1 MNHEY, CDR2 SMNVEV (reference sequence). This CDR3 reads CASSAPDREIEAFF. DNA for the CDR3: TGTGCCAGCAGTGCCCCGGACAGGGAGATTGAAGCTTTCTTT.

This clone occurred a few times. This rearrangement joins TRBV7-2 to TRBJ1-2; 10 nucleotides match TRBD1. The trim removed 2 bases at V and 0 bases at J, leaving 6 bases unmatched. The CDR3 spans 17 residues. The germline CDR1 and CDR2 sequences are SGHTA and FQGNSA. CDR3 bases: TGTGCCAGCAGCTTACGGACAGGGGGAAACACTAACTATGGCTACACCTTC. Its translation: CASSLRTGGNTNYGYTF.

This clone showed up just once. The chain employs TRBV19 and TRBJ2-6; D is uncertain. The CDR3 totals 15 residues. Germline V gene sequence: CDR1 LNHDA, CDR2 SQIVND (reference sequence). The V and J ends lost 2 bases and 0 bases respectively, with 5 bases between them. The CDR3 bases are TGTGCCAGTAGTATAACTGACTCTGGGGCCAACGTCCTGACTTTC. Amino acid sequence: CASSITDSGANVLTF. Complete variable domain (other parts from reference TRBV19 and TRBJ2-6): DGGITQSPKYLFRKEGQNVTLSCEQNLNHDAMYWYRQDPGQGLRLIYYSQIVNDFQKGDIAEGYSVSREKKESFPLTVTSAQKNPTAFYLCASSITDSGANVLTFGAGSRLTVL.

The V and J genes are TRBV5-1 and TRBJ2-3; possibly TRBD1 for D (5 bases). CDR3 length: 14 residues. Germline CDR1 is SGHRS and CDR2 is YFSETQ. The V end was cut by 0 bases, the J end by 2 bases, with 7 bases between. In nucleotides, the CDR3 is TGCGCCAGCAGCTTGGGACAGACCACAGATACGCAGTATTTT. Residues: CASSLGQTTDTQYF.

The chain employs TRBV25-1 and TRBJ1-4, with a weak D call TRBD1 (5 bases). CDR1 MGHDK and CDR2 SYGVNS come from the germline V gene. The CDR3 has 17 amino acids. Trimming shortened V by 5 bases and J by 6 bases, and 22 bases separated the two germline ends. CDR3 protein: CASSLQANLRGYEKLFF. CDR3 nucleotide sequence: TGTGCCAGCAGTTTACAGGCGAACCTTCGTGGGTATGAAAAACTGTTTTTT.

The genes are TRBV5-6 and TRBJ2-4; a weak D match, TRBD2 (6 bases). There are 14 residues in the CDR3. V dropped 3 bases and J dropped 0 bases, with 7 bases sitting between them. Germline CDR1 SGHDT, CDR2 YYEEEE. CDR3 sequence: CASSSGLAKNIQYF. The DNA of the CDR3 is TGTGCCAGCAGCTCGGGACTAGCCAAAAACATTCAGTACTTC.

The chain has TRBV28 and TRBJ1-1; tentatively, D is TRBD1 (6 bases). The CDR3 length is 13 residues. V lost 5 bases and J lost 11, with 18 bases in between. Germline V CDR1 and CDR2: MDHEN, SYDVKM. The CDR3 region is CASSTRTALEAFF. In nucleotides, the CDR3 is TGTGCCAGCAGTACCCGGACAGCTTTGGAGGCTTTCTTT.

The CDR3, as DNA: TGTGCCAGCAGCGGACAGGGGGGACCCAATCAGCCCCAGCATTTT. This gives the protein CASSGQGGPNQPQHF. The rearrangement links TRBV2 to TRBJ1-5; 10 bases match TRBD1. After removal of 6 bases from V and 3 bases from J, the junction contained 5 bases not matched to a gene. The CDR3 has 15 amino acids. CDR1 SNHLY and CDR2 FYNNEI come from the germline V gene.

DNA for the CDR3: TGTGCCAGCTCACCAGGTCAGGGCGAAGAGCAGTACGTC. It translates to CASSPGQGEEQYV. This rearrangement joins TRBV18 to TRBJ2-7, with a possible D match to TRBD1 (5 bases). This CDR3 is built from 13 residues. From germline, CDR1 is KGHSH and CDR2 LQKENI. Trimming removed 2 bases from V and 7 bases from J, with 12 bases in between.

This clone was observed a few times. The genes are TRBV13 and TRBJ2-1; TRBD2 agrees at 9 bases. There are 15 residues in the CDR3. Germline V gene data show CDR1 as PRHDT and CDR2 as FYEKMQ (reference sequence). The J segment lost 11 bases and the V segment lost 5 bases, leaving 13 bases of the junction unmatched. CDR3 loop: CASSPFGQRGVQQFF. The CDR3 bases are TGTGCCAGCAGCCCGTTCGGACAGCGGGGGGTACAGCAGTTCTTC.

The rearrangement links TRBV11-2 to TRBJ2-1, with a weak D call TRBD1 (8 bases). CDR3 length equals 17 residues. V lost 0 bases, J lost 3 bases, and 15 bases lay in between. Germline V CDR1 and CDR2: SGHAT, FQNNGV. The CDR3 is CASSLEGLQGVYNEQFF. The CDR3 DNA follows: TGTGCCAGCAGCTTAGAGGGACTACAGGGGGTCTACAATGAGCAGTTCTTC.

The V gene is TRBV6-1, the J gene TRBJ2-3, with TRBD2 matching over 9 bases. The CDR3 runs 14 residues. Trimming removed 0 bases from V and 6 bases from J; junction bases left unmatched: 1. Germline CDR1 MNHNS, CDR2 SASEGT. CDR3 loop: CASSEAAGGDTQYF. The CDR3 DNA sequence: TGTGCCAGCAGTGAAGCGGCGGGGGGGGATACGCAGTATTTT.

The J gene is TRBJ1-2, the V gene TRBV9; TRBD1 agrees at 7 bases. CDR3 size: 13 residues. With V trimmed by 0 bases and J by 8 bases, 4 bases remained unmatched. Germline CDR1 is SGDLS and CDR2 is YYNGEE. The DNA of the CDR3 is TGTGCCAGCAGCGTAGGGGACAGTTTAGGCTACACCTTC. Translated: CASSVGDSLGYTF.

The rearrangement uses TRBV3-1 (or the pseudogene TRBV3-2) and TRBJ1-1; D is ambiguous. Between the trimmed V and J ends, which lost 2 bases and 1 base, there was a span of 5 bases. This CDR3 has 13 amino acids. The germline V gene encodes CDR1 LGHDT and CDR2 YNNKEL (reference sequence). This CDR3 is CASSQFGNTEAFF. For the CDR3, the DNA is TGTGCCAGCAGCCAATTCGGGAACACTGAAGCTTTCTTT.

The J gene is TRBJ2-1, the V gene TRBV5-1, with a possible D match to TRBD2 (7 bases). This CDR3 contains 15 residues. V was pared by 1 base and J by 3 bases, with 11 bases between. Germline CDR1 is SGHRS and CDR2 is YFSETQ. CDR3 bases: TGCGCCAGCAGCTTGTCCGGGGGGCACTACAATGAGCAGTTCTTC. Translation: CASSLSGGHYNEQFF.

V gene TRBV5-1 combines with J gene TRBJ2-3; D ambiguous. The CDR3 sequence is 15 residues long. V lost 0 bases to trimming and J lost 0 bases, with 8 bases between them. The V gene's germline CDR1 is SGHRS and CDR2 YFSETQ. CDR3 sequence: CASSLVTRSTDTQYF. DNA for the CDR3: TGCGCCAGCAGCTTGGTAACCAGAAGCACAGATACGCAGTATTTT.

The chain is built from TRBV5-1 and TRBJ2-3, with 10 bases aligning to TRBD2. Germline-derived CDR1 and CDR2 are SGHRS and YFSETQ. The junction had 8 bases not matched to a gene; V was cut back by 7 bases and J by 0 bases. The CDR3 runs 16 residues. The CDR3 DNA sequence: TGCGCCAGCGACCGAAGCGGGGGGGGTAGCACAGATACGCAGTATTTT. Translation gives CASDRSGGGSTDTQYF.

The rearrangement uses TRBV6-1 and TRBJ1-5; D is undetermined. The CDR3 sequence is 13 residues long. V was cut by 3 bases and J by 1 base, with 4 bases left in between. Germline-derived CDR1 and CDR2 are MNHNS and SASEGT. This chain's CDR3 is CASSDLSNQPQHF. The CDR3 DNA reads TGTGCCAGCAGTGACCTGAGCAATCAGCCCCAGCATTTT.

The genes are TRBV16 and TRBJ1-5, with D possibly TRBD1 on 6 matching bases. Trimming took off 0 bases at V and 9 bases at J, with 15 bases between the two ends. The germline gives CDR1 KGHSY, CDR2 FQNENV. This CDR3 spans 15 amino acids. In DNA form, the CDR3 reads TGTGCCAGCAGCCAATCGACGTCAGGGGTTGGGCCCCAGCATTTT. Residues: CASSQSTSGVGPQHF.

The chain links TRBV6-5 to TRBJ2-5, with D possibly matching TRBD1 (6 bases). Germline CDR1 is MNHEY and CDR2 is SVGAGI. This CDR3 region has 15 residues. V was trimmed by 0 bases and J by 5 bases, leaving 13 bases between them. The CDR3 is CASSYSGRGEETQYF. The CDR3 DNA reads as TGTGCCAGCAGTTACTCGGGCAGGGGCGAGGAGACCCAGTACTTC.

The chain joins TRBV6-6 to TRBJ1-5, with 9 bases that match TRBD1. This CDR3 is built from 16 residues. Trimming removed 4 bases from V and 2 bases from J; junction bases left unmatched: 6. Germline V gene sequence: CDR1 MNHNY, CDR2 SVGAGI (reference sequence). The CDR3 DNA reads as TGTGCCAGCAGTTCGGGGAGACAGGGGGGCAATCAGCCCCAGCATTTT. Translation gives CASSSGRQGGNQPQHF.

The J gene is TRBJ1-1, the V gene TRBV6-5; D gene uncertain. CDR1 and CDR2 from the germline V gene are MNHEY and SVGAGI. This CDR3 is 14 amino acids long. The ends were cut back, 7 bases at V and 0 bases at J, with 12 bases in the middle. The CDR3 region has the DNA TGTGCCAGCATCCGGTTTGGGCTGAACACTGAAGCTTTCTTT. Translated: CASIRFGLNTEAFF.

The chain employs TRBV18 and TRBJ1-5; D ambiguous. V was trimmed by 3 bases and J by 1 base, leaving 10 bases between them. This CDR3 is 15 amino acids long. CDR1 and CDR2 (germline): KGHSH, LQKENI. The CDR3 loop is CASSPRGWSNQPQHF. For the CDR3, the DNA is TGTGCCAGCTCACCTCGGGGTTGGAGCAATCAGCCCCAGCATTTT.

V usage is TRBV6-2 or TRBV6-3 and J usage is TRBJ2-3; no clear D. V lost 5 bases to trimming and J lost 5 bases, with 5 bases between them. CDR3 length equals 11 residues. Germline assignment: CDR1 MNHEY and CDR2 SVGEGT. The CDR3: CASSQIDTQYF. The CDR3 region has the DNA TGTGCCAGCAGTCAGATAGATACGCAGTATTTT.

The J gene is TRBJ2-7, the V gene TRBV2; D might be TRBD1 (5 bases). The germline V gene encodes CDR1 SNHLY and CDR2 FYNNEI. The V end lost 0 bases, the J end lost 10 bases, and 13 bases lay between the germline ends. The CDR3 is made up of 13 amino acids. CDR3 protein: CASSEASGLLQYV. The CDR3 nucleotides read TGTGCCAGCAGTGAAGCCTCAGGGTTGCTTCAGTACGTC.

The CDR3 reads CASSGFGTDNQPQHF. The CDR3 coding sequence is TGTGCCAGCAGCGGATTCGGGACAGACAATCAGCCCCAGCATTTT. The chain recombines TRBV9 with TRBJ1-5; TRBD1 aligns across 7 bases. CDR3 length: 15 residues. V shed 3 bases, J shed 3 bases, and the junction held 6 bases outside the gene matches. In germline, CDR1 is SGDLS, CDR2 YYNGEE.

This clone appeared once. In nucleotides, the CDR3 is TGTGCCAGCAGCCCAGGGGTTCGGGAGACCCAGTACTTC. Protein sequence: CASSPGVRETQYF. V and J are TRBV7-3 and TRBJ2-5; a weak D match, TRBD1 (6 bases). V was clipped by 5 bases and J by 5 bases, with 12 bases between them. The germline CDR1 and CDR2 sequences are SGHTA and FQGTGA. The length of the CDR3 is 13 residues.

Judged by abundance, this clone is medium-sized. V gene TRBV25-1 combines with J gene TRBJ1-1; TRBD1 matches 7 bases. CDR3 size: 16 residues. Germline V gives CDR1 MGHDK, CDR2 SYGVNS. The V segment lost 3 bases and the J segment 5 bases; nucleotides outside the gene matches: 12. DNA for the CDR3: TGTGCCAGCAGTGAGACCTCCGACAGGGCTTGGACTGAAGCTTTCTTT. Translated: CASSETSDRAWTEAFF.

This clone was counted once. As DNA, the CDR3 is TGCGCCAGCAGCTTGGGGGGCAGGGCCTCTGGAAACACCATATATTTT. It yields the protein CASSLGGRASGNTIYF. The chain couples TRBV5-1 to TRBJ1-3; the D gene is possibly TRBD1 (5 bases). Germline-derived CDR1 and CDR2 are SGHRS and YFSETQ. The CDR3 length is 16 residues. V lost 0 bases, J lost 0 bases, and 10 bases lay in between.

V usage is TRBV5-1 and J usage is TRBJ1-6; 8 positions agree with TRBD1. V gave up 4 bases and J gave up 5 bases; unmatched junction bases: 5. Germline CDR1 reads SGHRS; CDR2 reads YFSETQ. The CDR3 is 15 amino acids. This chain's CDR3 is CASSPLDRDNSPLHF. The CDR3 bases are TGCGCCAGCAGCCCCCTGGACAGGGATAATTCACCCCTCCACTTT.